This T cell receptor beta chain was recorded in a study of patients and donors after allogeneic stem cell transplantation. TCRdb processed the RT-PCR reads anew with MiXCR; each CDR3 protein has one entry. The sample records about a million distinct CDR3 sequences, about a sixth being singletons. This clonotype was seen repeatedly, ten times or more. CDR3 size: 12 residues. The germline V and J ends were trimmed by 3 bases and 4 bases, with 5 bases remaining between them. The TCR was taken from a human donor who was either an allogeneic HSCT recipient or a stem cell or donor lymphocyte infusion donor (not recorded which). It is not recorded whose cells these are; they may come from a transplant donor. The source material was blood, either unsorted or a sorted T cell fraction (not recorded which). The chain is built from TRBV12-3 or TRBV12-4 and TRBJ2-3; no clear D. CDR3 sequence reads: CASSFGPDTQYF. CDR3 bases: TGTGCCAGCAGTTTTGGTCCAGATACGCAGTATTTT.